This is a list of T cell receptor beta chains from one sample in a study of blood T cell repertoires in COVID-19. Clones were sequenced by immunoSEQ multiplex PCR, and TCRdb holds only the in-frame ones, with some missing. This table holds approximately 230,000 clones, almost 90% found once. The sequencing input was PBMCs or T cells enriched from blood (not recorded which). These receptors were collected from a woman between 45 and 60 years old with acute COVID-19. Both conserved end residues are part of each CDR3. A D gene is named only where the DNA matches it firmly. Rows may omit the clone size; those that give it use once, few, many or a size class.

J gene: TRBJ1-3; V gene: TRBV28; clone size: NA; D gene: NA; CDR3 DNA: TGTGCCAGCAGCCAGGATTTCTCTGGAAACACCATATATTTT; CDR3 protein: CASSQDFSGNTIYF
J gene: TRBJ2-2; V gene: TRBV5-4; clone size: NA; D gene: TRBD1; CDR3 DNA: TGTGCCAGCAGCTTGGCAACAGGGGGCACCGGGGAGCTGTTTTTT; CDR3 protein: CASSLATGGTGELFF
J gene: TRBJ2-1; V gene: TRBV12-5; clone size: few; D gene: TRBD1; CDR3 DNA: TGTGCTAGTGGTTTGGTAGGGGGCACGAGCTCCTACAATGAGCAGTTCTTC; CDR3 protein: CASGLVGGTSSYNEQFF
J gene: TRBJ1-1; V gene: TRBV6-1; clone size: NA; D gene: NA; CDR3 DNA: TGTGCCAGCAGTGAATACAGGGTCGGGATCTTGAACACTGAAGCTTTCTTT; CDR3 protein: CASSEYRVGILNTEAFF
J gene: TRBJ1-4; V gene: TRBV28; clone size: NA; D gene: NA; CDR3 DNA: TGTGCCGTCCAGGGCATTAATGAAAAACTGTTTTTT; CDR3 protein: CAVQGINEKLFF
J gene: TRBJ1-5; V gene: TRBV7-8; clone size: NA; D gene: NA; CDR3 DNA: TGTGCCAGCAGCTTAGGGGCAGGGGATCAGCCCCAGCATTTT; CDR3 protein: CASSLGAGDQPQHF
J gene: TRBJ2-7; V gene: TRBV2; clone size: once; D gene: NA; CDR3 DNA: TGTGCCAGCAGTGATTGGACAGAAACCTACGAGCAGTACTTC; CDR3 protein: CASSDWTETYEQYF
J gene: TRBJ2-7; V gene: TRBV5-8; clone size: NA; D gene: TRBD2; CDR3 DNA: TGTGCCAGCAGCTTTGGACTAGCGGGAGCACCCTACGAGCAGTACTTC; CDR3 protein: CASSFGLAGAPYEQYF
J gene: TRBJ2-5; V gene: TRBV11-1; clone size: NA; D gene: NA; CDR3 DNA: TGTGCCAGCAGCAGAGGAGGCCAAGAGACCCAGTACTTC; CDR3 protein: CASSRGGQETQYF
J gene: TRBJ2-3; V gene: TRBV10-3; clone size: NA; D gene: NA; CDR3 DNA: TGTGCCATCAGTGAGTCGCAGACAGATACGCAGTATTTT; CDR3 protein: CAISESQTDTQYF
J gene: TRBJ1-5; V gene: TRBV2; clone size: few; D gene: NA; CDR3 DNA: TGTGCCAGCAGTAGGACGGGGGGAAATCAGCCCCAGCATTTT; CDR3 protein: CASSRTGGNQPQHF
J gene: TRBJ2-7; V gene: TRBV27; clone size: NA; D gene: TRBD2; CDR3 DNA: TGTGCCAGCAGTCCACTAGCGGGAGGGCTCTACGAGCAGTACTTC; CDR3 protein: CASSPLAGGLYEQYF
J gene: TRBJ1-1; V gene: TRBV11-2; clone size: once; D gene: NA; CDR3 DNA: TGTGCCAGCAGCTTAGAGTGGCGGTTTACATACACTGAAGCTTTCTTT; CDR3 protein: CASSLEWRFTYTEAFF
J gene: TRBJ1-1; V gene: TRBV5-1; clone size: NA; D gene: NA; CDR3 DNA: TGCGCCAGCAGCTTGGGATCGGGGAACACTGAAGCTTTCTTT; CDR3 protein: CASSLGSGNTEAFF
J gene: TRBJ2-1; V gene: TRBV27; clone size: NA; D gene: TRBD2; CDR3 DNA: TGTGCCAGCAGAGGGACTAGCGGGACGGGGTGGAATGAGCAGTTCTTC; CDR3 protein: CASRGTSGTGWNEQFF
J gene: TRBJ1-3; V gene: TRBV5-1; clone size: NA; D gene: TRBD1; CDR3 DNA: TGCGCCAGCAGCTTTACAGGGGGCTCTGGAAACACCATATATTTT; CDR3 protein: CASSFTGGSGNTIYF
J gene: TRBJ1-5; V gene: TRBV27; clone size: NA; D gene: NA; CDR3 DNA: TGTGCCAGCAGTTCCCCTTTTCAGCCCCAGCATTTT; CDR3 protein: CASSSPFQPQHF
J gene: TRBJ2-7; V gene: TRBV28; clone size: NA; D gene: NA; CDR3 DNA: TGTGCCAGCATGACTCCCTACGAGCAGTACTTC; CDR3 protein: CASMTPYEQYF
J gene: TRBJ2-1; V gene: TRBV14; clone size: NA; D gene: NA; CDR3 DNA: TGTGCCAGCAGCCAAGGGCCGACAGAGTTCTTC; CDR3 protein: CASSQGPTEFF
J gene: TRBJ2-7; V gene: TRBV7-9; clone size: few; D gene: NA; CDR3 DNA: TGTGCCAGCAGCCCCGGGACAACCTTTACCTACGAGCAGTACTTC; CDR3 protein: CASSPGTTFTYEQYF
J gene: TRBJ2-5; V gene: TRBV9; clone size: NA; D gene: TRBD2; CDR3 DNA: TGTGCCAGCAGCGTAGGTAGCGGGAGGGTGGAGACCCAGTACTTC; CDR3 protein: CASSVGSGRVETQYF
J gene: TRBJ2-3; V gene: TRBV4-2; clone size: once; D gene: TRBD2; CDR3 DNA: TGTGCCAGCAGCCAAGACCTCTCTAGCGGGCCCACTAGCACAGATACGCAGTATTTT; CDR3 protein: CASSQDLSSGPTSTDTQYF
J gene: TRBJ1-4; V gene: TRBV2; clone size: NA; D gene: NA; CDR3 DNA: TGTGCCAGCAGTGGATATCCTCAGGGGACGGCTGAAAAACTGTTTTTT; CDR3 protein: CASSGYPQGTAEKLFF
J gene: TRBJ2-7; V gene: TRBV7-8; clone size: NA; D gene: NA; CDR3 DNA: TGTGCCAGCAGCTACCGGACTAACTACTACGAGCAGTACTTC; CDR3 protein: CASSYRTNYYEQYF
J gene: TRBJ1-5; V gene: TRBV19; clone size: NA; D gene: TRBD1; CDR3 DNA: TGTGCCACCCGGGACAGCCATCAGCCCCAGCATTTT; CDR3 protein: CATRDSHQPQHF
J gene: TRBJ1-1; V gene: TRBV7-9; clone size: NA; D gene: NA; CDR3 DNA: TGTGCCAGCAGCCCCCGCCAGGGGCCGAACACTGAAGCTTTCTTT; CDR3 protein: CASSPRQGPNTEAFF
J gene: TRBJ2-1; V gene: TRBV19; clone size: NA; D gene: TRBD2; CDR3 DNA: TGTGCCAGTAGTATAGCGAGCGGGACTTACAATGAGCAGTTCTTC; CDR3 protein: CASSIASGTYNEQFF
J gene: TRBJ2-7; V gene: TRBV6-6; clone size: NA; D gene: TRBD2; CDR3 DNA: TGTGCCAGCATTCAAAGAGCGGGAGGGCCATACGAGCAGTACTTC; CDR3 protein: CASIQRAGGPYEQYF
J gene: TRBJ2-7; V gene: TRBV29-1; clone size: NA; D gene: TRBD1; CDR3 DNA: TGCAGCGTTACCGGGACAGACTCCTACGAGCAGTACTTC; CDR3 protein: CSVTGTDSYEQYF
J gene: TRBJ1-2; V gene: TRBV27; clone size: NA; D gene: NA; CDR3 DNA: TGTGCCAGCAGTTTGGGCAGGGCCTATGGCTACACCTTC; CDR3 protein: CASSLGRAYGYTF
J gene: TRBJ2-4; V gene: TRBV10-3; clone size: NA; D gene: NA; CDR3 DNA: TGTGCCATCAGTGAGTCGGTTTGGCCAGCCAAAAACATTCAGTACTTC; CDR3 protein: CAISESVWPAKNIQYF
J gene: TRBJ1-2; V gene: TRBV10-3; clone size: few; D gene: TRBD1; CDR3 DNA: TGTGCCATCAGTGAGGACAGGGGGTATGGCTACACCTTC; CDR3 protein: CAISEDRGYGYTF
J gene: TRBJ2-5; V gene: TRBV3-1/TRBV3-2; clone size: NA; D gene: NA; CDR3 DNA: TGTGCCAGCAGCCAAGATGGGGCTGGCAGGGAGACCCAGTACTTC; CDR3 protein: CASSQDGAGRETQYF
J gene: TRBJ1-4; V gene: TRBV7-9; clone size: NA; D gene: TRBD1; CDR3 DNA: TGTGCCAGCAGCCCCGGGACAGGGGGAGGAACTAATGAAAAACTGTTTTTT; CDR3 protein: CASSPGTGGGTNEKLFF
J gene: TRBJ1-6; V gene: TRBV3-1/TRBV3-2; clone size: NA; D gene: TRBD1; CDR3 DNA: TGTGCCAGCAGCCATGGACAGGGGGCGAAAAATTCACCCCTCCACTTT; CDR3 protein: CASSHGQGAKNSPLHF
J gene: TRBJ1-2; V gene: TRBV28; clone size: NA; D gene: NA; CDR3 DNA: TGTGCCAGCAGTTTATCGCCCACTCTCTCCCGCTACACCTTC; CDR3 protein: CASSLSPTLSRYTF
J gene: TRBJ2-2; V gene: TRBV5-1; clone size: NA; D gene: TRBD2; CDR3 DNA: TGCGCCACCGGGGGACTAGCGGGGGCGAACACCGGGGAGCTGTTTTTT; CDR3 protein: CATGGLAGANTGELFF
J gene: TRBJ2-5; V gene: TRBV11-2; clone size: NA; D gene: TRBD1; CDR3 DNA: TGTGCCAGCACGGGGACAGGGGCGTACCAAGAGACCCAGTACTTC; CDR3 protein: CASTGTGAYQETQYF
J gene: TRBJ2-3; V gene: TRBV18; clone size: NA; D gene: TRBD2; CDR3 DNA: TGTGCCAGCTCACCAAAACTAGCGGCCACAGATACGCAGTATTTT; CDR3 protein: CASSPKLAATDTQYF
J gene: TRBJ2-1; V gene: TRBV7-5; clone size: once; D gene: NA; CDR3 DNA: TGTGTCAGAAGGAAAGGACTAGCGGATTTTCCTTTCTACAATGAGCAGTTCTTC; CDR3 protein: CVRRKGLADFPFYNEQFF
J gene: TRBJ2-7; V gene: TRBV30; clone size: NA; D gene: NA; CDR3 DNA: TGTGCCTGGAGCTCGGGGATGGGGTACGAGCAGTACTTC; CDR3 protein: CAWSSGMGYEQYF
J gene: TRBJ2-7; V gene: TRBV15; clone size: NA; D gene: NA; CDR3 DNA: TGTGCCACCAGCAGCAGAATTCCCTACGAGCAGTACTTC; CDR3 protein: CATSSRIPYEQYF
J gene: TRBJ1-5; V gene: TRBV18; clone size: few; D gene: NA; CDR3 DNA: TGTGCCAGCTCACCCCGACAGGCCAGCGACAATCAGCCCCAGCATTTT; CDR3 protein: CASSPRQASDNQPQHF
J gene: TRBJ2-1; V gene: TRBV10-3; clone size: NA; D gene: TRBD2; CDR3 DNA: TGTGCCATCAGTGAGCCGGACGGACTAGCGGGCGGGGGGGAGCAGTTCTTC; CDR3 protein: CAISEPDGLAGGGEQFF
J gene: TRBJ1-2; V gene: TRBV6-5; clone size: NA; D gene: TRBD1; CDR3 DNA: TGTGCCAGCAGCCTTTTACAGGGGGCGCATGGCTACACCTTC; CDR3 protein: CASSLLQGAHGYTF
J gene: TRBJ2-3; V gene: TRBV7-3; clone size: NA; D gene: NA; CDR3 DNA: TGTGCCAGCAGCTTACGCGACTTCCCTCAGGGTTCCGATACGCAGTATTTT; CDR3 protein: CASSLRDFPQGSDTQYF
J gene: TRBJ1-2; V gene: TRBV7-9; clone size: NA; D gene: NA; CDR3 DNA: TGTGCCAGCAGCTTCGAAGTGGCTGGCTACACCTTC; CDR3 protein: CASSFEVAGYTF
J gene: TRBJ2-3; V gene: TRBV9; clone size: NA; D gene: NA; CDR3 DNA: TGTGCCAGCAGCTCTCGCAGGGCCCTCATTAGCACAGATACGCAGTATTTT; CDR3 protein: CASSSRRALISTDTQYF
J gene: TRBJ2-3; V gene: TRBV6-1; clone size: NA; D gene: NA; CDR3 DNA: TGTGCCAGCAGTGATGTCCTGCAGGGTAAAGTGGGGCCCACAGATACGCAGTATTTT; CDR3 protein: CASSDVLQGKVGPTDTQYF
J gene: TRBJ1-4; V gene: TRBV19; clone size: NA; D gene: TRBD1; CDR3 DNA: TGTGCCAGTAGTATAAGTGACAGGGAGAAAAAACTGTTTTTT; CDR3 protein: CASSISDREKKLFF
J gene: TRBJ2-1; V gene: TRBV29-1; clone size: NA; D gene: TRBD1; CDR3 DNA: TGCAGCGTTGCCGGGACAGGGAGCTCCTACAATGAGCAGTTCTTC; CDR3 protein: CSVAGTGSSYNEQFF
J gene: TRBJ1-5; V gene: TRBV4-3; clone size: NA; D gene: NA; CDR3 DNA: TGCGCCAGCAGCCAAGAGTTGTCAGGGATTCAGCCCCAGCATTTT; CDR3 protein: CASSQELSGIQPQHF